The clone carrying this T cell receptor (beta chain) occurred many times. The antigen is undetermined. This entry comes from a study of T cell repertoires in cytomegalovirus infection. Study-level background: Carrying CMV and the relevant HLA type showed in public TCR beta signatures. Study-wide points: Accumulated public TCR beta family frequency recognized individuals carrying CMV together with the relevant HLA. HLA-C-restricted CMV-specific TCR beta clonotypes were dominant in the ex vivo response.

Germline loops: CDR1 SGHVS, CDR2 FQNEAQ. After removal of 3 bases from V and 6 bases from J, the junction contained 10 bases not matched to a gene. The CDR3 spans 16 residues. TCRdb used MiXCR to reprocess the reads, holding one entry per CDR3 protein. The sample has hundreds of thousands of distinct CDR3 sequences, approximately 24% seen once. This chain joins TRBV7-8 and TRBJ1-5, with 8 bases aligning to TRBD1. This TCR came from a human donor in good health (CMV status not recorded). Some clones in this sample may be carry-over from other donors' samples. Sequenced: CD8+ T cells from PBMCs. The CDR3 is CASSFSSGGRGQPQHF. The CDR3 DNA reads as TGTGCCAGCAGCTTCTCTTCAGGGGGCCGTGGTCAGCCCCAGCATTTT.